This record covers a single T cell receptor beta chain. Its binding antigen is unknown. No base qualities exist here, and no much larger clone lies one base off it. This entry comes from a study of T cell repertoires in ileal Crohn's disease (dated by TCRdb to between 2018 and 2020). About the investigation overall: At the time of surgery, roughly a third of patients were active smokers, and the median duration of disease was approximately eight years. Every patient underwent surgery because of a complication, which was stricturing disease in 61% of cases and penetrating disease in 39%. The study was conducted in parallel with a multicentre cohort built to find predictors of early endoscopic recurrence after ileocolonic resection. About half of the patients received postoperative therapy: ten to eleven received thiopurines and 15 to 20 received anti-TNF agents. A Rutgeerts score higher than i0 was the definition used for endoscopic postoperative recurrence. M6 samples were neoterminal ileum biopsies taken at postoperative colonoscopy. A total of about 150 mucosal samples from some 50 patients were sequenced, with samples obtained at several locations on the surgical specimen and at postoperative endoscopy. A prospective multicentre cohort supplied the roughly 57 Crohn's disease patients whose TCR repertoires were analysed.

Sequences SGHVS (CDR1) and FQNEAQ (CDR2) are obtained from the germline V gene. After removal of 4 bases from V and 13 bases from J, the junction retains 18 bases not matched to a gene. Including the terminal cysteine and phenylalanine, the CDR3 comprises 15 residues. The sequence is cut down to CDR3 DNA, 45 bases in frame from base 1. The time point label, as the study defines it: neoterminal ileum biopsy at postoperative endoscopy, about 6 months after surgery. Adults with ileal or ileocolonic Crohn's disease and an indication for ileocolonic resection were eligible for inclusion. Whole ileal mucosal biopsies were stored frozen at -80°C before DNA extraction. Genomic DNA was extracted from frozen whole biopsies with a TRizol-based method and quantified on a NanoDrop 2000 spectrophotometer. For commercial TCRB immunosequencing, 400 to 550 nanograms of biopsy DNA were submitted for each sample. Adaptive Biotechnology amplified CDR3 regions from genomic DNA with a two-step multiplex PCR that controlled for amplification bias. Primers covering every V and J gene segment were used in the first PCR, while barcodes and Illumina adapters were added in the second PCR. An Illumina instrument was used to sequence the CDR3 libraries. In the source study's methods: The analysis used both the pipelines supplied by the vendor and custom analysis of the raw data in R/Bioconductor with R version 3.3.0. Clonality, which ranges from 0 to 1, was calculated as the inverse of the normalised Shannon entropy across all productive clones. High-frequency clones were defined as the share of the repertoire occupied by the top 100 clones, with only clones passing a 95% confidence test being retained. Overlap between samples was measured with the Morisita-Horn index, while repertoire diversity was measured with the Simpson index. TCRdb carries this immuneACCESS record with in-frame sequences only. Its versions omit some clonotypes, under half of them owing to an unresolved V gene in the studies checked, with the rest unexplained. V and J calls and clone size are those listed in that table; D and trimming were worked out from the DNA. For this sample there are around 3,700 clones; 60% to 80% appear just once. The ten largest account for 20% to 25% of the sample.

What the authors observed across the whole study: Mucosal CD4 and CD8 T cells were sorted and sequenced only in a subgroup of patients, the size of which was not stated. Patients who were active smokers at surgery had a significantly higher proportion of clonal expansions than non-smokers (approximately 28% vs 17%, p=0.02). Endoscopic recurrence was linked to a higher percentage of high-frequency clones at surgery, and recurrence occurred in every patient whose clonality exceeded 26.8% (18/57). The timing of postoperative endoscopy varied within the first year after surgery, and the median delay was 6.9 months. Compared with CD4 T cells, sorted CD8 T cells held more high-frequency clones, which suggests that the mucosal expansions were mostly CD8.

The sample consisted of ileal tissue. Rearrangement joined TRBV7-8 to TRBJ1-2; TRBD1 matches 7 bases in the middle. This clonotype was obtained from an adult with Crohn's disease. The sequence in DNA is TGTGCCAGCAGCTACCCCCCGGGACAGTCACCATACCTCACCTTC. It translates as CASSYPPGQSPYLTF. The entire variable domain, with the stretches around the CDR3 drawn from the reference TRBV7-8 and TRBJ1-2 proteins, is GAGVSQSPRYKVAKRGQDVALRCDPISGHVSLFWYQQALGQGPEFLTYFQNEAQLDKSGLPSDRFFAERPEGSVSTLKIQRTQQEDSAVYLCASSYPPGQSPYLTFGSGTRLTVV.